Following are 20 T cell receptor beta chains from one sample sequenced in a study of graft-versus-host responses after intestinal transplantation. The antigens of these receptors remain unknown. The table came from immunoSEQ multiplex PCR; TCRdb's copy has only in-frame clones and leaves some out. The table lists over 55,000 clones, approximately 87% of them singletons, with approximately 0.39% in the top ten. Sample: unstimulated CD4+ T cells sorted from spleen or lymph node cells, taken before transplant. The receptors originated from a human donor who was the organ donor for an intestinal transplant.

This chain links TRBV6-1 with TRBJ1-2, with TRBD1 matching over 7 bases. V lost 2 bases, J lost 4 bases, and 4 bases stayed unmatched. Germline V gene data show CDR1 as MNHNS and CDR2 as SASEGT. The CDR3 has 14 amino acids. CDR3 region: CASSERGLGYGYTF. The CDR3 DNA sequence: TGTGCCAGCAGTGAAAGGGGGCTGGGCTATGGCTACACCTTC.

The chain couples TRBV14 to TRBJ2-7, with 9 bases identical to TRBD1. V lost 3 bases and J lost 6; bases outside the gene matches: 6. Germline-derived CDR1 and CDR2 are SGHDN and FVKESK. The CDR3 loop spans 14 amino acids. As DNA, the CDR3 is TGTGCCAGCAGCCATCTTACAGGGGGCCGCGAGCAGTACGTC. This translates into CASSHLTGGREQYV.

The CDR3 DNA follows: TGTGCCAGCAGCGGGAGGTCGAACACCGGGGAGCTGTTTTTT. It specifies CASSGRSNTGELFF. This chain connects TRBV9 to TRBJ2-2, with D perhaps TRBD2 (5 bases). V lost 3 bases, J lost 0 bases, and 6 bases lay in between. Germline lookup yields CDR1 SGDLS and CDR2 YYNGEE. The CDR3 has 14 residues.

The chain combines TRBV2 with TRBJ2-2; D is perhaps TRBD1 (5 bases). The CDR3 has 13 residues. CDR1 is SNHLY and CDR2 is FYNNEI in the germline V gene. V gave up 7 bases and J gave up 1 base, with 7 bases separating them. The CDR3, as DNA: TGTGCCAGCACCGGACAGAACACCGGGGAGCTGTTTTTT. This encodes CASTGQNTGELFF. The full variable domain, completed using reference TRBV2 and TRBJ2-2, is EPEVTQTPSHQVTQMGQEVILRCVPISNHLYFYWYRQILGQKVEFLVSFYNNEISEKSEIFDDQFSVERPDGSNFTLKIRSTKLEDSAMYFCASTGQNTGELFFGEGSRLTVL.

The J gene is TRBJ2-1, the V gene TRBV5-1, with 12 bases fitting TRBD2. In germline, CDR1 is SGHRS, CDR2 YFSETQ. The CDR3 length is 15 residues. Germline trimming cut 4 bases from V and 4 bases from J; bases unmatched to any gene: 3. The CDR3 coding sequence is TGCGCCAGCAGCCGGACTAGCGGGACGTACAATGAGCAGTTCTTC. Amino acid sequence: CASSRTSGTYNEQFF.

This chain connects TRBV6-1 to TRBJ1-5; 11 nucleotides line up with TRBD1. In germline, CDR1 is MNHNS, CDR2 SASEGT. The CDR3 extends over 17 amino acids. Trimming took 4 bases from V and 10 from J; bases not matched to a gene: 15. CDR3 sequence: CASSADRGRTIGFPQHF. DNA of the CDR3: TGTGCCAGCAGTGCGGACAGGGGGCGAACCATTGGGTTTCCCCAGCATTTT.

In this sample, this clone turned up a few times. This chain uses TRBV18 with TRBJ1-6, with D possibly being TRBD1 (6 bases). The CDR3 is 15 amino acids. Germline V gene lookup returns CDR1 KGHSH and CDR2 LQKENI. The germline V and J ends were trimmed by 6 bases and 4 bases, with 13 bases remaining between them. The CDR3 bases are TGTGCCAGCTCCTCCGGACAGTTATATAATTCACCCCTCCACTTT. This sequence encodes CASSSGQLYNSPLHF.

CDR3 DNA: TGTGCCAGCAGCCAAGAGGGGCGTCAAGGCTACACCTTC. Encoded protein: CASSQEGRQGYTF. The J gene is TRBJ1-2, the V gene TRBV14; D is possibly TRBD1 (5 bases). This CDR3 has 13 residues. Germline V CDR1 and CDR2: SGHDN, FVKESK. Trimming pared 0 bases from V and 8 bases from J, leaving 10 bases between.

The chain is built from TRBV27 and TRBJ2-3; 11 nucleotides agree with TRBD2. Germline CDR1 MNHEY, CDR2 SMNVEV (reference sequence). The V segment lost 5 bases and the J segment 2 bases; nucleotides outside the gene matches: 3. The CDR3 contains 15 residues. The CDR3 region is CASSRLAGITDTQYF. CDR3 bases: TGTGCCAGCAGTCGACTAGCGGGGATCACAGATACGCAGTATTTT.

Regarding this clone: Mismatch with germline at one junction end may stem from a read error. DNA of the CDR3: TGTGCTAGCAGCTTAAGCGGGGGGGGAGATACGCAGTATTTT. It specifies CASSLSGGGDTQYF. This chain connects TRBV7-7 to TRBJ2-3; 10 bases map to TRBD2. From germline, CDR1 is SSHAT and CDR2 FNYEAQ (reference sequence). The CDR3 covers 14 residues.

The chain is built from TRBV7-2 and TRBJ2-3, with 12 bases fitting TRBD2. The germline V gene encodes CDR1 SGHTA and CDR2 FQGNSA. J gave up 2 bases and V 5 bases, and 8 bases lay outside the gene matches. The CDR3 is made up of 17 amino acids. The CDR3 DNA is TGTGCCAGCAGCCCCTTACTAGCGGGGGGACTCACAGATACGCAGTATTTT. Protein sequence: CASSPLLAGGLTDTQYF.

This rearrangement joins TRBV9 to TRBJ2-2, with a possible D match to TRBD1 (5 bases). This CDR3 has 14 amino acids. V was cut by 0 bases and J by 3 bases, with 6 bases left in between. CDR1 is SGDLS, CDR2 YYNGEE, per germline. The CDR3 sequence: CASSVEGYTGELFF. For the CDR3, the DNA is TGTGCCAGCAGCGTAGAGGGGTACACCGGGGAGCTGTTTTTT.

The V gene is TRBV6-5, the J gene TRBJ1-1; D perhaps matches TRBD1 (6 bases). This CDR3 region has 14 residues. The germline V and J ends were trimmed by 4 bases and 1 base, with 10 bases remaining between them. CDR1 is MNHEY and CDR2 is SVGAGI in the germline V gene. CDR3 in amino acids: CASSSWTENTEAFF. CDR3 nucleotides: TGTGCCAGCAGTTCGTGGACAGAGAACACTGAAGCTTTCTTT.

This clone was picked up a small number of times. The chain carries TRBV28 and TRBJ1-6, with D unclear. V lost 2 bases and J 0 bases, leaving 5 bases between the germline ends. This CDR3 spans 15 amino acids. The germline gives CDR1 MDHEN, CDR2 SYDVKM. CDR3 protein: CASSLRVSYNSPLHF. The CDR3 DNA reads TGTGCCAGCAGTTTACGGGTCTCCTATAATTCACCCCTCCACTTT.

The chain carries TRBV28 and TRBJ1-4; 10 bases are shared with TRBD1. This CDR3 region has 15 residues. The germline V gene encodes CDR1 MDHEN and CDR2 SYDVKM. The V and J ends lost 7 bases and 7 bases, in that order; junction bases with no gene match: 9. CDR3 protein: CASNTRQGAGEKLFF. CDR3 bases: TGTGCCAGCAACACACGACAGGGGGCAGGTGAAAAACTGTTTTTT.

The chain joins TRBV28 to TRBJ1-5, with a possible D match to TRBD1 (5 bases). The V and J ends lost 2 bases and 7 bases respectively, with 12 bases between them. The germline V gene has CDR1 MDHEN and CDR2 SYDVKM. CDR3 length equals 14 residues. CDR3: CASSLRAGKQPQHF. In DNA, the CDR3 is TGTGCCAGCAGTTTAAGGGCAGGGAAACAGCCCCAGCATTTT. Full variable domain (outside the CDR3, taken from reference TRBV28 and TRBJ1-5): DVKVTQSSRYLVKRTGEKVFLECVQDMDHENMFWYRQDPGLGLRLIYFSYDVKMKEKGDIPEGYSVSREKKERFSLILESASTNQTSMYLCASSLRAGKQPQHFGDGTRLSIL.

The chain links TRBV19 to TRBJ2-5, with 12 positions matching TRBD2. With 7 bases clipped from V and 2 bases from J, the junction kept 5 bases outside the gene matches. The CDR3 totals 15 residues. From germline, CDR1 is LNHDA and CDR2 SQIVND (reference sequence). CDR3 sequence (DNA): TGTGCCAGTAAATTGACTAGCGGGGGACAAGAGACCCAGTACTTC. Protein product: CASKLTSGGQETQYF.

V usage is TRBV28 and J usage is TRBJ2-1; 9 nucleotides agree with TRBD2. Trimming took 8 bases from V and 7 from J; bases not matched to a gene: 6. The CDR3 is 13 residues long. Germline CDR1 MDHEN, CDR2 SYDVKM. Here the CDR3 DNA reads TGTGCCAGCCTGCTAGCGGGGTTTAATGAGCAGTTCTTC. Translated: CASLLAGFNEQFF.

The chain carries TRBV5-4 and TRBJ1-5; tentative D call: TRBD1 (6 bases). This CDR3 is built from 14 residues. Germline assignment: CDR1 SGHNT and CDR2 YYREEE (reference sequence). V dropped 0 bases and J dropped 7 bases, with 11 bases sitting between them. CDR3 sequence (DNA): TGTGCCAGCAGCTTGGCGGGTAGGGGGCAGCCCCAGCATTTT. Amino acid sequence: CASSLAGRGQPQHF.

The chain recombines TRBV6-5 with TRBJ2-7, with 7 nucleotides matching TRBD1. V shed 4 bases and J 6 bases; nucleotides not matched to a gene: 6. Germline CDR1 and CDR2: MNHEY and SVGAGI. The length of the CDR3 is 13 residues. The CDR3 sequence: CASSFHRGGEQYV. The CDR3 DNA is TGTGCCAGCAGTTTCCACAGGGGTGGCGAGCAGTACGTC.